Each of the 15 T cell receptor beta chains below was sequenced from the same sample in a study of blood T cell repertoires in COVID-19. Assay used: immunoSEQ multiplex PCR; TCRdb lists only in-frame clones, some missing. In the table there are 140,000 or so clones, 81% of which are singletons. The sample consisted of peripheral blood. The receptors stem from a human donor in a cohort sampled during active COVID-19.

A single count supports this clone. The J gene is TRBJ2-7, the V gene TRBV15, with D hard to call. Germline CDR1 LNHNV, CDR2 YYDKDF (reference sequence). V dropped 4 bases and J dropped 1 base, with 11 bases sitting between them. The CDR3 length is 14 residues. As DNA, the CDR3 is TGTGCCACCAGCACTTCCCAGTCGTCCTACGAGCAGTACTTC. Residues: CATSTSQSSYEQYF.

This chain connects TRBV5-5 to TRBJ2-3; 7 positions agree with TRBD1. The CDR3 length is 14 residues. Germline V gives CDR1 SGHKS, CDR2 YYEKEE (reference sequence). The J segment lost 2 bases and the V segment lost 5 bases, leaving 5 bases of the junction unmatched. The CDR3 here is CASRTGQATDTQYF. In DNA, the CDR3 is TGTGCCAGCAGAACAGGACAGGCCACAGATACGCAGTATTTT.

The CDR3 DNA reads as TGCGCCAGCAGCACGGGACTTAGTGGCGCCGAGCAGTACTTC. It specifies CASSTGLSGAEQYF. J is TRBJ2-7 and V is TRBV10-2, with a weak D call TRBD2 (6 bases). Trimming removed 6 bases at V and 6 bases at J, with 18 bases between. This CDR3 is 14 amino acids long. Germline loops: CDR1 WSHSY, CDR2 SAAADI.

CDR3 DNA sequence: TGTGCCAGCTCACTGACGGGCCTAAGCGGGAGGGCCGATGGGGCCAACGTCCTGACTTTC. Protein: CASSLTGLSGRADGANVLTF. V usage is TRBV18 and J usage is TRBJ2-6; 10 positions agree with TRBD2. This CDR3 contains 20 residues. Germline V gives CDR1 KGHSH, CDR2 LQKENI. V lost 4 bases, J lost 3 bases, and 15 bases stayed unmatched.

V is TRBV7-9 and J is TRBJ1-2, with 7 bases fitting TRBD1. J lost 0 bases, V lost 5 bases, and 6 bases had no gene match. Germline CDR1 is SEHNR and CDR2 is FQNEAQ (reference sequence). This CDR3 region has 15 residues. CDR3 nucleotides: TGTGCCAGCAGCCCCAGGGGGGAAGCTAACTATGGCTACACCTTC. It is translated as CASSPRGEANYGYTF. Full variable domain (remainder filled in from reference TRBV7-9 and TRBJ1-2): DTGVSQNPRHKITKRGQNVTFRCDPISEHNRLYWYRQTLGQGPEFLTYFQNEAQLEKSRLLSDRFSAERPKGSFSTLEIQRTEQGDSAMYLCASSPRGEANYGYTFGSGTRLTVV.

The CDR3 spells CATSRGGDRGYEQYF. The CDR3 nucleotides read TGTGCCACCAGCAGAGGAGGCGACAGGGGTTACGAGCAGTACTTC. The chain joins TRBV15 to TRBJ2-7; TRBD1 matches 8 bases. This CDR3 spans 15 amino acids. V shed 1 base and J 4 bases; nucleotides not matched to a gene: 6. In germline, CDR1 is LNHNV, CDR2 YYDKDF (reference sequence).

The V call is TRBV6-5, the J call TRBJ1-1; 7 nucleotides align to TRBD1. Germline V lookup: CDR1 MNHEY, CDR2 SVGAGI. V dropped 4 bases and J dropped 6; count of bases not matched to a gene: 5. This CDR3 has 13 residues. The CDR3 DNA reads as TGTGCCAGCAGTTTTAGACAGGGCCCTGAAGCTTTCTTT. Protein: CASSFRQGPEAFF.

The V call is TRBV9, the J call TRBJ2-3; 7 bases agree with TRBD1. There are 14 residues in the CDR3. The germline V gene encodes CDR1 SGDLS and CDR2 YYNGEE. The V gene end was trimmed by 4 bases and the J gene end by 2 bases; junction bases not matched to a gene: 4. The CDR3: CASSYTGATDTQYF. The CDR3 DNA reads TGTGCCAGCAGCTATACAGGGGCCACAGATACGCAGTATTTT.

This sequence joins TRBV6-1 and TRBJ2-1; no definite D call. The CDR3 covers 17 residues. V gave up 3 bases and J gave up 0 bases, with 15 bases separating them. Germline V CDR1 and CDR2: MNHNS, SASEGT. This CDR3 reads CASSEFVLLSSYNEQFF. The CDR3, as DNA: TGTGCCAGCAGTGAGTTTGTATTACTAAGCTCCTACAATGAGCAGTTCTTC.

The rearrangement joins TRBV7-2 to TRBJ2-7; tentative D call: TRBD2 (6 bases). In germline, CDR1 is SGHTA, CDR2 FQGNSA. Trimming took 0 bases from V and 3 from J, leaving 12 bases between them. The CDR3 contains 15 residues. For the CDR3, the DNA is TGTGCCAGCAGCTTAGCTGGTAGCGGAAACTACGAGCAGTACTTC. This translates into CASSLAGSGNYEQYF.

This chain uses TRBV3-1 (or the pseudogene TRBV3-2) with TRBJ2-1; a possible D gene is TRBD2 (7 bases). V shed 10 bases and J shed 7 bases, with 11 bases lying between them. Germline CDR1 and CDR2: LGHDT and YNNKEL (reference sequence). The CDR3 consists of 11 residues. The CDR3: CATRGGNEQFF. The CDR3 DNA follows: TGTGCCACGAGGGGGGGGAATGAGCAGTTCTTC.

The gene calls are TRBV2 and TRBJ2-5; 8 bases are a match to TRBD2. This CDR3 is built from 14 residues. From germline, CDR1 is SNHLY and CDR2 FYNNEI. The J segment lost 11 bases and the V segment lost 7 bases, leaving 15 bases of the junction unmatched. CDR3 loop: CASNHPSGPFFQYF. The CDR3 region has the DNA TGTGCCAGCAATCATCCTAGCGGGCCTTTCTTTCAGTACTTC.

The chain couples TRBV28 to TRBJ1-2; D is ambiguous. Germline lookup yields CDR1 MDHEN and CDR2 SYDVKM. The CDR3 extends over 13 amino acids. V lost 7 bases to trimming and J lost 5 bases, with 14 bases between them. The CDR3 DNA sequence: TGTGCCAGCACCAATCCCCCCATTTATGGCTACACCTTC. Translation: CASTNPPIYGYTF.

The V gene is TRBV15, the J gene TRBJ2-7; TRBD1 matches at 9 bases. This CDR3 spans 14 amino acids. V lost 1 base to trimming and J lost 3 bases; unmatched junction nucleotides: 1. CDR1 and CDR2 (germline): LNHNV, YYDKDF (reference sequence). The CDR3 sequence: CATSRGGQGYEQYF. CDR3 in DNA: TGTGCCACCAGCAGAGGGGGACAGGGCTACGAGCAGTACTTC.

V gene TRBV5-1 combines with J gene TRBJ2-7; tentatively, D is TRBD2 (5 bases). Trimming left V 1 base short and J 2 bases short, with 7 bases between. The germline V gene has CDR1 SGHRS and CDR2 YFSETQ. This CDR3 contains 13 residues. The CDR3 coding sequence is TGCGCCAGCAGCTTGACTAGTCCCTACGAGCAGTACTTC. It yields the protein CASSLTSPYEQYF.